Listed here are 7 T cell receptor beta chains from one sample, sequenced in a study of blood T cell repertoires in COVID-19. Clones were sequenced by immunoSEQ multiplex PCR, and TCRdb holds only the in-frame ones, with some missing. The table has about 150,000 clones, 80% to 90% seen once. Source material: peripheral blood. These receptors all come from a human donor with acute or convalescent COVID-19. The donor label of this sample is uncertain.

The rearrangement joins TRBV7-6 to TRBJ2-2; D might be TRBD1 (5 bases). Deletions cut 5 bases from V and 3 bases from J, with 10 bases between. This CDR3 comprises 14 residues. Per germline, CDR1 SGHVS and CDR2 FNYEAQ. The CDR3 DNA reads TGTGCCAGCAGCGGGCAGGGTGACACCGGGGAGCTGTTTTTT. Protein product: CASSGQGDTGELFF.

The genes are TRBV6-5 and TRBJ2-7; D possibly corresponds to TRBD2 (5 bases). Germline lookup yields CDR1 MNHEY and CDR2 SVGAGI. This CDR3 has 16 residues. V was clipped by 1 base and J by 4 bases, with 17 bases between them. Here the CDR3 DNA reads TGTGCCAGCAGTTACTTCTCTCCCGGGATACCGTACGAGCAGTACTTC. Protein sequence: CASSYFSPGIPYEQYF.

The CDR3: CASSKDRDQPQHF. The CDR3 DNA sequence: TGTGCCAGCAGTAAAGACAGGGATCAGCCCCAGCATTTT. The chain employs TRBV2 and TRBJ1-5, with 7 bases that match TRBD1. The J segment lost 5 bases and the V segment lost 5 bases, leaving 3 bases of the junction unmatched. The CDR3 is 13 amino acids. The germline gives CDR1 SNHLY, CDR2 FYNNEI.

There are a few counts of this clone. The CDR3 DNA is TGTGCCAGCAGCCCCGGTTTCGGTAGCGGGGAATACAATGAGCAGTTCTTC. Protein: CASSPGFGSGEYNEQFF. V and J are TRBV11-3 and TRBJ2-1; 8 nucleotides line up with TRBD2. The CDR3 is 17 amino acids. With 5 bases clipped from V and 4 bases from J, the junction kept 13 bases outside the gene matches. Germline-derived CDR1 and CDR2 are SGHNT and YENEEA.

The chain combines TRBV2 with TRBJ1-5; a possible D gene is TRBD1 (5 bases). The length of the CDR3 is 13 residues. Per the germline V gene, CDR1 is SNHLY and CDR2 is FYNNEI. Trimming removed 0 bases from V and 11 bases from J, with 11 bases in between. CDR3 amino acids: CASSEAPRRAQHF. CDR3 bases: TGTGCCAGCAGTGAAGCGCCTCGCAGGGCCCAGCATTTT.

This chain links TRBV9 with TRBJ2-5; 7 bases are a match to TRBD2. V shed 0 bases and J 4 bases; nucleotides not matched to a gene: 9. This CDR3 contains 16 residues. Germline CDR1 reads SGDLS; CDR2 reads YYNGEE. The CDR3 sequence is CASSVAGAGRGETQYF. Written as DNA, the CDR3 is TGTGCCAGCAGCGTAGCGGGAGCGGGGCGAGGAGAGACCCAGTACTTC.

The rearrangement uses TRBV7-8 and TRBJ1-2, with a tentative D call TRBD1 (6 bases). CDR3 length equals 12 residues. The V gene lost 5 bases and the J gene lost 6 bases, with 10 bases spanning the gap. The germline CDR1 and CDR2 sequences are SGHVS and FQNEAQ. The CDR3 sequence is CASSQHRDGYTF. Here the CDR3 DNA reads TGTGCCAGCAGCCAACACAGGGATGGCTACACCTTC.